This TCR beta chain was documented in a study of blood T cell repertoires in COVID-19. For the study at large: The United States, Italy and Spain provided the acute and convalescent COVID-19 samples.

Some clones are missing from TCRdb's copy, which holds only in-frame ones; the method was immunoSEQ multiplex PCR. The sample includes approximately 200,000 clones, 83% of them seen just once. Germline assignment: CDR1 MDHEN and CDR2 SYDVKM. V lost 2 bases and J 1 base, leaving 6 bases between the germline ends. This CDR3 comprises 15 residues. This clone was counted only a few times. Sequencing was performed on peripheral blood. The clonotype was recovered from a woman aged 45-59 years with acute or convalescent COVID-19. This chain connects TRBV28 to TRBJ2-6; D is perhaps TRBD1 (5 bases). CDR3 amino acids: CASSLTGSGANVLTF. The DNA for the CDR3 is TGTGCCAGCAGTTTAACAGGATCTGGGGCCAACGTCCTGACTTTC.